These T cell receptor beta chains were read from a single sample in a study of cytomegalovirus exposure and HLA in healthy donors. Data came from immunoSEQ multiplex PCR; TCRdb stores just in-frame clones and leaves some out. The repertoire holds around 98,000 clones, with approximately 90% as singletons. The sequenced material came from PBMCs. These receptors came from a woman in her 30s in good health and CMV-seronegative. Both conserved end residues are part of each CDR3. A D gene is named only where the DNA matches it firmly. Not every row has a clone size; where given, it reads once, few, many or a size class.

>TRBJ2-5|TRBV15|TRBD2|-
TGTGCCACCCGTTACGAGGGGAGGGAAGAGACCCAGTACTTC
CATRYEGREETQYF
>TRBJ2-7|TRBV11-2|-|-
TGTGCCAGCAGACGAGACAGGGAGGCCTACGAGCAGTACTTC
CASRRDREAYEQYF
>TRBJ2-7|TRBV6-5|TRBD1|-
TGTGCCACCCTTAGGGACAGGGGCTCCTACGAGCAGTACTTC
CATLRDRGSYEQYF
>TRBJ2-7|TRBV11-2|-|-
TGTGCCAGCAGCTTTGTGTCTGGAGCAAACGAGCAGTACTTC
CASSFVSGANEQYF
>TRBJ1-2|TRBV2|TRBD1|few
TGTGCCAGCAGTATAACAGGGGGTGGTGGCTACACCTTC
CASSITGGGGYTF
>TRBJ1-1|TRBV10-2|-|-
TGCGCCAGCAGTGAAACAGGGCAGCCCACAGGCACTGAAGCTTTCTTT
CASSETGQPTGTEAFF
>TRBJ2-5|TRBV7-8|-|-
TGTGCCAGCAGCTTTATGCACCAGCAAGAGACCCAGTACTTC
CASSFMHQQETQYF
>TRBJ2-5|TRBV7-9|TRBD2|-
TGTGCCAGCAGCTTAGCTAGCGGGGGGACCCAAGAGACCCAGTACTTC
CASSLASGGTQETQYF
>TRBJ2-1|TRBV27|-|-
TGTGCCAGCAGTTTCACGCGAGCGAGGTCCTACAATGAGCAGTTCTTC
CASSFTRARSYNEQFF
>TRBJ1-2|TRBV9|TRBD1|-
TGTGCCAGCAGCGCCGGGGACAGGTCCATCTTC
CASSAGDRSIF
>TRBJ1-1|TRBV4-2|-|-
TGTGCCAGCAGCCGCGGGGGCGACTGGAAAACTGAAGCTTTCTTT
CASSRGGDWKTEAFF
>TRBJ2-7|TRBV4-1|-|once
TGCGCCAGCAGCCAATTACAACAGGAATCCTACGAGCAGTACTTC
CASSQLQQESYEQYF
>TRBJ2-3|TRBV7-9|-|-
TGTGCCAGCAGCCCCCTTGTCCAGGGACACACAGATACGCAGTATTTT
CASSPLVQGHTDTQYF
>TRBJ1-1|TRBV7-9|TRBD1|-
TGTGCCAGCAGCCGACAGGGCAACACTGAAGCTTTCTTT
CASSRQGNTEAFF
>TRBJ2-7|TRBV10-3|-|-
TGTGCCATCAGTGAGTACAGGACCTACGAGCAGTACTTC
CAISEYRTYEQYF
>TRBJ1-1|TRBV19|-|-
TGTGCCAGTAGTATAGATGTAGCGGGGAAAGCTTTCTTT
CASSIDVAGKAFF
>TRBJ1-1|TRBV4-2|TRBD1|-
TGTGCCAGCAGCCAGGAGGGGGCGGGAGGCACTGAAGCTTTCTTT
CASSQEGAGGTEAFF
>TRBJ1-2|TRBV9|-|-
TGTGCCAGCAGCCCCCACAGAAATAACTATGGCTACACCTTC
CASSPHRNNYGYTF
>TRBJ2-7|TRBV13|TRBD2|once
TGTGCCAGCAGCCAGGCTCTAGCGGGAGGGTCAGGCGAGCAGTACTTC
CASSQALAGGSGEQYF
>TRBJ2-1|TRBV4-3|-|-
TGCGCCAGCAGCCAAGTGTTGAGCTCCTACAATGAGCAGTTCTTC
CASSQVLSSYNEQFF
>TRBJ1-6|TRBV5-1|-|-
TGCGCCAGCAGCTTGTACGGGATGGAGCTTGATTCACCCCTCCACTTT
CASSLYGMELDSPLHF
>TRBJ1-2|TRBV7-2|-|-
TGTGCCAGCAGCTTTAAACGGTGGGGGGACTATGGCTACACCTTC
CASSFKRWGDYGYTF
>TRBJ2-7|TRBV5-1|TRBD1|-
TGCGCCAGCAGCCCTGGGACAGGAGGGAGCGAGCAGTACTTC
CASSPGTGGSEQYF
>TRBJ2-1|TRBV15|-|-
TGTGCCACCAGCAGTACGGGGGTCGTGCAGTTCTTC
CATSSTGVVQFF
>TRBJ1-1|TRBV9|-|-
TGTGCCAGCAGCGTGGCACAGGGCATGAACACTGAAGCTTTCTTT
CASSVAQGMNTEAFF
>TRBJ1-1|TRBV5-6|-|-
TGTGCCAGCAGCGTGGCGGGGGACGCTTTCTTT
CASSVAGDAFF